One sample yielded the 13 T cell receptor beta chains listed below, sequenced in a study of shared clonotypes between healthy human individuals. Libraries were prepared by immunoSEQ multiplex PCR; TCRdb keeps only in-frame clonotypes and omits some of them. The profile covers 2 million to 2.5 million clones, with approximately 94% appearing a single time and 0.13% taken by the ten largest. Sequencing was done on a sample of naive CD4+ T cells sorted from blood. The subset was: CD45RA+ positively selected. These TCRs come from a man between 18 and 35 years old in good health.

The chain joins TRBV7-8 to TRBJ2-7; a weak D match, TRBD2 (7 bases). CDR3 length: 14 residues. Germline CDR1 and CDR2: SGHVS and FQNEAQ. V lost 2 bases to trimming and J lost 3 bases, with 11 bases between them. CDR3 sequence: CASSLRGTIYEQYF. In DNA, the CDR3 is TGTGCCAGCAGCTTAAGGGGGACTATCTACGAGCAGTACTTC.

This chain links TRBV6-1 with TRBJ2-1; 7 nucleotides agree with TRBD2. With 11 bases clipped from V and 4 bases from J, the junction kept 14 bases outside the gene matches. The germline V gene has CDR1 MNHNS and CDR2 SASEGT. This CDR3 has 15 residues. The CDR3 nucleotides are TGTGCCGCCCGCCTTGCGGGGGTTACGTACAATGAGCAGTTCTTC. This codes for CAARLAGVTYNEQFF.

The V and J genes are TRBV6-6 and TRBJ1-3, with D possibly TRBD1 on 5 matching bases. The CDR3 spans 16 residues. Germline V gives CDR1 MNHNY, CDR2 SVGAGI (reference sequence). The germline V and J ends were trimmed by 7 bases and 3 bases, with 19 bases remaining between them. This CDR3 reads CASTLTQGAGGNTIYF. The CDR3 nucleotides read TGTGCCAGCACCTTGACCCAGGGAGCGGGTGGAAACACCATATATTTT.

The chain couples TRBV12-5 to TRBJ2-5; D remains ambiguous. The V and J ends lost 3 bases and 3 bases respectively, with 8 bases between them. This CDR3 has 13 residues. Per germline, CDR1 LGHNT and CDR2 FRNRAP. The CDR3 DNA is TGTGCTAGTGGTTTCGTCCTAGAAGAGACCCAGTACTTC. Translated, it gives CASGFVLEETQYF.

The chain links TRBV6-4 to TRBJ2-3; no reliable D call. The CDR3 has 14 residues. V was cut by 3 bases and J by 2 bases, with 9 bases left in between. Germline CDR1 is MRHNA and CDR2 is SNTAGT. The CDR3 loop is CASSEAGNTDTQYF. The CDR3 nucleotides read TGTGCCAGCAGTGAAGCTGGGAACACAGATACGCAGTATTTT.

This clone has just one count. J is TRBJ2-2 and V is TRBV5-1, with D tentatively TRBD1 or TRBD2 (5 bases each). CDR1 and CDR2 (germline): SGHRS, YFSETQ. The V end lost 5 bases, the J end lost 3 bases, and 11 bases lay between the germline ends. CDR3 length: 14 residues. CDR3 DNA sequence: TGCGCCAGCAGGGGGACCCCTGACACCGGGGAGCTGTTTTTT. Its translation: CASRGTPDTGELFF.

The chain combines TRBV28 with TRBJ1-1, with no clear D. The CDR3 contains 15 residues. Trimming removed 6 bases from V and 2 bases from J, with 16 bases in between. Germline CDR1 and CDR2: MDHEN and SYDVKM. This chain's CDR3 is CASSRYSSVNTEAFF. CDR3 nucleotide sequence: TGTGCCAGCAGCCGGTACAGTTCCGTTAACACTGAAGCTTTCTTT.

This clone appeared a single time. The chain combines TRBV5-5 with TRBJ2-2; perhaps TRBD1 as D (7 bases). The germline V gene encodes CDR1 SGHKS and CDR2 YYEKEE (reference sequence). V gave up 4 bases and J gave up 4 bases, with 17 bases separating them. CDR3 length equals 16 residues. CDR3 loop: CASSPGLQGFTGELFF. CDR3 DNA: TGTGCCAGCAGCCCCGGACTACAGGGGTTCACCGGGGAGCTGTTTTTT.

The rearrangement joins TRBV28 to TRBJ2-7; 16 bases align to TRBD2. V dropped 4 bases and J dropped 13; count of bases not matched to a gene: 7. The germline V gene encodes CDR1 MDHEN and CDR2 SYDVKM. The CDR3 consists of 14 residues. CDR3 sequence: CASSSPGTSGRAYF. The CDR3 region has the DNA TGTGCCAGCAGTTCACCCGGGACTAGCGGGAGGGCCTACTTC. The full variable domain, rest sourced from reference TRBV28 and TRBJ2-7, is DVKVTQSSRYLVKRTGEKVFLECVQDMDHENMFWYRQDPGLGLRLIYFSYDVKMKEKGDIPEGYSVSREKKERFSLILESASTNQTSMYLCASSSPGTSGRAYFGPGTRLTVT.

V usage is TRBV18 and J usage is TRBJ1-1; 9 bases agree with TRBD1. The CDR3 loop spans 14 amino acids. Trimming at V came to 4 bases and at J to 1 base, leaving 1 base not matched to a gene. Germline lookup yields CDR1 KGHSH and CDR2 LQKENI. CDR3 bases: TGTGCCAGCTCACGGACAGGGGAGAACACTGAAGCTTTCTTT. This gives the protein CASSRTGENTEAFF.

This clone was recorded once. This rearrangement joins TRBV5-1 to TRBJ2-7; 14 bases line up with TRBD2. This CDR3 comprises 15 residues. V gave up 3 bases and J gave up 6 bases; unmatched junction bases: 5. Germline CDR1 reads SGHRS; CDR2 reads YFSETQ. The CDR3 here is CASSWGLAGEGEQYF. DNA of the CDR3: TGCGCCAGCAGCTGGGGACTAGCGGGAGAGGGCGAGCAGTACTTC.

The CDR3 DNA sequence: TGTGCCAGCAGTTTTTTTTCTTGGTGGAATCAAACAGGTTCCGAGCAGTACTTC. It yields the protein CASSFFSWWNQTGSEQYF. The rearrangement links TRBV28 to TRBJ2-7; tentative D call: TRBD1 (5 bases). CDR1 and CDR2 from the germline V gene are MDHEN and SYDVKM. The CDR3 spans 18 residues. The V and J ends lost 3 bases and 6 bases respectively, with 27 bases between them. The variable domain in full, with the rest retrieved from reference TRBV28 and TRBJ2-7, is DVKVTQSSRYLVKRTGEKVFLECVQDMDHENMFWYRQDPGLGLRLIYFSYDVKMKEKGDIPEGYSVSREKKERFSLILESASTNQTSMYLCASSFFSWWNQTGSEQYFGPGTRLTVT.

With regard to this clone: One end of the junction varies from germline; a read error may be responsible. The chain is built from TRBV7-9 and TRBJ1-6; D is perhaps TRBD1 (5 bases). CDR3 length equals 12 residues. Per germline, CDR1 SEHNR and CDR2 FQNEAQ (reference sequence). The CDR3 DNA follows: TGTGCCAGCAGCTTAACTGGGGGACCGCTGTTCTTT. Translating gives CASSLTGGPLFF. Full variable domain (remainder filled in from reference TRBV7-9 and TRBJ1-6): DTGVSQNPRHKITKRGQNVTFRCDPISEHNRLYWYRQTLGQGPEFLTYFQNEAQLEKSRLLSDRFSAERPKGSFSTLEIQRTEQGDSAMYLCASSLTGGPLFFGNGTRLTVT.